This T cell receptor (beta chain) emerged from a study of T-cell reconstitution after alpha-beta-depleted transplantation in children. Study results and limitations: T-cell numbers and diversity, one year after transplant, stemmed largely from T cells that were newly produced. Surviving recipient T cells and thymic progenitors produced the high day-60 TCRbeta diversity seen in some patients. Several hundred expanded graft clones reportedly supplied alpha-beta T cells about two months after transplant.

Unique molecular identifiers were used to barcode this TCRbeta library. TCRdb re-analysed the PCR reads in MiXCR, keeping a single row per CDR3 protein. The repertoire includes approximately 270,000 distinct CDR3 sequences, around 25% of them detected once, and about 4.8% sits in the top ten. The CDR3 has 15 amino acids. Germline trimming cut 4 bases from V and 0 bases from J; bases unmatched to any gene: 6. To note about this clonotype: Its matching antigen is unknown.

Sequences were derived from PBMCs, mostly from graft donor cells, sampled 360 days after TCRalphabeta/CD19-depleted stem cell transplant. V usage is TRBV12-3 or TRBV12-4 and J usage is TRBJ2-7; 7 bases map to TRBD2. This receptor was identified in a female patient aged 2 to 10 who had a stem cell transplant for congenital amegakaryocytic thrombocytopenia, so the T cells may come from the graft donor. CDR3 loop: CASSWGGGNSYEQYF. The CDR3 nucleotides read TGTGCCAGCAGTTGGGGCGGGGGAAACTCCTACGAGCAGTACTTC.